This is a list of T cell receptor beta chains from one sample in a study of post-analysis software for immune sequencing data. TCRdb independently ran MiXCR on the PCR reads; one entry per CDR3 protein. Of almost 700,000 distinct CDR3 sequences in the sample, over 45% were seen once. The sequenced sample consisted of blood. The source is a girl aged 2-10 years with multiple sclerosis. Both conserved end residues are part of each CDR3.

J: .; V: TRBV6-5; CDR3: CASSYGIFYEQYF
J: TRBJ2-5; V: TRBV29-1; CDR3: CSVTTVQETQYF
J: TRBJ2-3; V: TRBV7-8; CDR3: CASSRDRVGGDTQYF
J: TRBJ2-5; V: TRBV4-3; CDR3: CASSQSFLGALQETQYF
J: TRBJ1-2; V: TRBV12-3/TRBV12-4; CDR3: CASSLRQTYGYTF
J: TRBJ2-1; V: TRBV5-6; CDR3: CASSLGFLGANNEQFF
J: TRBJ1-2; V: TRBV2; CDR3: CASRIGKTDYGYTF
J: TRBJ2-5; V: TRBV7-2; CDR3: CASSPETGRIETQYF
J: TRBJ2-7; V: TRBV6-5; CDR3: CASSLSPRWIEQYF
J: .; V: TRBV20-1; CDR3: CSARHSGSGYEQYF
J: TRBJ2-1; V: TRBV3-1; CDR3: CASSERLAGDWDEQFF
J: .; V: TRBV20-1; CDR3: CSTGRTGIETQYF
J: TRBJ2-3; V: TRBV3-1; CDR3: CASSQDWLAGDPQYF
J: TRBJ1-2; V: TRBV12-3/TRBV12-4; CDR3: CASSLGGQSGYTF
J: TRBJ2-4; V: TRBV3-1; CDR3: CASSQDERSRGEQYF
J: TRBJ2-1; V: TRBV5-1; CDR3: CASSIGPSNEQFF
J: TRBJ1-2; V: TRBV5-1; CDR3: CASSLAGDNGYTF
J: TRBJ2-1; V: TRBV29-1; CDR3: CSVAPGSDNEQFF
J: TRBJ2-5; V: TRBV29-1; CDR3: CSVLKGGGTQYF
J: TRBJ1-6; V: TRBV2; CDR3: CASSRGTANSPLHF